This entry lists 11 T cell receptor beta chains sequenced from one sample in a study of CD8+ T cells in alopecia areata. The sequencing template was cDNA reverse transcribed from extracted RNA. Clones were read by immunoSEQ multiplex PCR, and TCRdb kept only the in-frame ones, dropping some. The repertoire holds fewer than 200,000 clones, with less than 75% as singletons. Sequenced here: CD8+ T cells sorted from blood, sampled at week 0. These receptor sequences come from a human donor with alopecia areata.

This chain uses TRBV15 with TRBJ1-1; D gene ambiguous. This CDR3 is built from 13 residues. Per the germline V gene, CDR1 is LNHNV and CDR2 is YYDKDF (reference sequence). The ends were cut back, 5 bases at V and 3 bases at J, with 10 bases in the middle. DNA for the CDR3: TGTGCCACCAGCTCGTTCGGGTACACTGAAGCTTTCTTT. Translation gives CATSSFGYTEAFF.

The chain uses TRBV30 and TRBJ2-1, with D maybe TRBD2 (6 bases). The CDR3 has 15 residues. Germline CDR1 reads GTSNPN; CDR2 reads SVGIG (reference sequence). Trimming cost V 2 bases and J 3 bases, with 14 bases left between them. In DNA form, the CDR3 reads TGTGCCTGGAGTACATTGAGCGGGCTCTACAATGAGCAGTTCTTC. Residues: CAWSTLSGLYNEQFF.

The chain is built from TRBV5-1 and TRBJ2-3; no definite D call. The germline CDR1 and CDR2 sequences are SGHRS and YFSETQ. The length of the CDR3 is 12 residues. V lost 4 bases and J lost 2, with 5 bases in between. The CDR3 sequence: CASSPNTDTQYF. The CDR3 region has the DNA TGCGCCAGCAGCCCCAACACAGATACGCAGTATTTT.

This sequence joins TRBV2 and TRBJ2-7; a possible D gene is TRBD1 (6 bases). V was pared by 6 bases and J by 3 bases, with 9 bases between. Germline V CDR1 and CDR2: SNHLY, FYNNEI. The CDR3 loop spans 12 amino acids. The CDR3, as DNA: TGTGCCAGCAGAGGACAGCTCTACGAGCAGTACTTC. This gives the protein CASRGQLYEQYF.

The chain carries TRBV30 and TRBJ2-1, with D unresolved. Trimming shortened V by 2 bases and J by 4 bases, and 9 bases separated the two germline ends. The CDR3 extends over 13 amino acids. Germline CDR1 GTSNPN, CDR2 SVGIG (reference sequence). CDR3 bases: TGTGCCTGGAGTATTTACAGATACAATGAGCAGTTCTTC. Protein product: CAWSIYRYNEQFF. Supplemented by reference TRBV30 and TRBJ2-1, the full variable domain reads SQTIHQWPATLVQPVGSPLSLECTVEGTSNPNLYWYRQAAGRGLQLLFYSVGIGQISSEVPQNLSASRPQDRQFILSSKKLLLSDSGFYLCAWSIYRYNEQFFGPGTRLTVL.

V gene TRBV27 combines with J gene TRBJ2-7, with TRBD2 matching 8 bases. The V segment lost 8 bases and the J segment 6 bases; nucleotides outside the gene matches: 12. The length of the CDR3 is 14 residues. CDR1 and CDR2 from the germline V gene are MNHEY and SMNVEV (reference sequence). CDR3 DNA: TGTGCCAGCCGTATTTCGGGGGGGGGCGCCGAGCAGTACTTC. This gives the protein CASRISGGGAEQYF.

The gene calls are TRBV7-9 and TRBJ2-4, with 7 bases fitting TRBD2. V gave up 3 bases and J gave up 1 base; unmatched junction bases: 6. The CDR3 extends over 16 amino acids. The germline gives CDR1 SEHNR, CDR2 FQNEAQ (reference sequence). The chain's CDR3 is CASSFGTTEAKNIQYF. DNA of the CDR3: TGTGCCAGCAGCTTCGGGACTACTGAGGCCAAAAACATTCAGTACTTC.

The V and J genes are TRBV13 and TRBJ2-2, with no clear D. Deletions cut 0 bases from V and 0 bases from J, with 5 bases between. There are 15 residues in the CDR3. CDR1 is PRHDT, CDR2 FYEKMQ, per germline (reference sequence). The DNA of the CDR3 is TGTGCCAGCAGCTTAGGGCGGCCGAACACCGGGGAGCTGTTTTTT. Translating it yields CASSLGRPNTGELFF.

With regard to this clone: Other nucleotide sequences from this sample produce the same CDR3. The chain has TRBV7-9 and TRBJ1-4; D is unresolved. This CDR3 region has 12 residues. V lost 4 bases and J lost 8, with 8 bases in between. Germline-derived CDR1 and CDR2 are SEHNR and FQNEAQ (reference sequence). The CDR3: CASSSGVEKLFF. CDR3 sequence (DNA): TGTGCCAGCAGCTCCGGAGTAGAAAAACTGTTTTTT.

The genes are TRBV29-1 and TRBJ1-2; D is ambiguous. Germline CDR1 SQVTM, CDR2 ANQGSEA. The CDR3 is made up of 8 amino acids. With 7 bases removed from V and 6 bases from J, the gap between germline ends came to 3 bases. In nucleotides, the CDR3 is TGCAGCGACAATGGCTACACCTTC. Translating it yields CSDNGYTF.

The table lists this clone with a few counts. This chain joins TRBV30 and TRBJ2-5; perhaps TRBD1 as D (6 bases). The length of the CDR3 is 16 residues. Trimming removed 3 bases from V and 4 bases from J, with 21 bases in between. Per the germline V gene, CDR1 is GTSNPN and CDR2 is SVGIG (reference sequence). The CDR3 DNA reads as TGTGCCTGGAGCCTATTGACCCAGGGGTTCGGAGAGACCCAGTACTTC. Translating it yields CAWSLLTQGFGETQYF.